The present T cell receptor (beta chain) was sequenced within a study of blood T cells in healthy people across ages. The authors ran a second PCR of 7 to 11 cycles using a sample-barcoded 5' primer and a J-beta primer mix. TCRdb redid the calling of the 5' RACE reads with MiXCR, one entry per CDR3 protein. The sample lists 550,000 to 750,000 distinct CDR3 sequences; 20% to 25% were seen once. Germline CDR1 is SGHNT and CDR2 is YYREEE (reference sequence). This CDR3 comprises 14 residues. Unmatched junction bases numbered 7, after V lost 2 bases and J lost 6 bases. The chain joins TRBV5-4 to TRBJ2-5; the match to TRBD2 covers 7 bases. The clonotype comes from a man in his 70s in good health. The sequencing sample was made of blood. CDR3 coding DNA: TGTGCCAGCAGCTTAGGGGAGGGGAGGAAGACCCAGTACTTC. This codes for CASSLGEGRKTQYF. The entire variable domain, with the rest obtained from reference TRBV5-4 and TRBJ2-5, is as follows: ETGVTQSPTHLIKTRGQQVTLRCSSQSGHNTVSWYQQALGQGPQFIFQYYREEENGRGNFPPRFSGLQFPNYSSELNVNALELDDSALYLCASSLGEGRKTQYFGPGTRLLVL.